These T cell receptor beta chains were read from a single sample in a study of cytomegalovirus exposure and HLA in healthy donors. The assay was immunoSEQ multiplex PCR, and TCRdb's table has in-frame clones only and misses some. The sample lists around 230,000 clones; approximately 85% were seen once. The sample consisted of PBMCs. These receptor sequences come from a girl aged 2 to 10 in good health and CMV-seronegative. The CDR3 runs from the conserved cysteine through the conserved F or W. D genes are given only for firm matches. Only some rows state a clone size, as once, few, many or a class for expanded clones.

once	TRBV7-3	TRBD2	TRBJ2-7	CASSFRGTSGGAYEQYF	TGTGCCAGCAGCTTTAGGGGGACTAGCGGGGGGGCCTACGAGCAGTACTTC
few	TRBV6-5	TRBD2	TRBJ2-3	CASSYWGGGITDTQYF	TGTGCCAGCAGTTACTGGGGCGGGGGGATCACAGATACGCAGTATTTT
NA	TRBV5-1	NA	TRBJ2-7	CACSAGTSTVEQYF	TGCGCCTGTTCCGCCGGGACTTCAACCGTCGAGCAGTACTTC
NA	TRBV6-5	NA	TRBJ1-5	CASSPRGGLFGAQHF	TGTGCCAGCAGCCCGAGGGGGGGACTTTTCGGGGCCCAGCATTTT
few	TRBV7-9	NA	TRBJ2-5	CASSDPHGWAQYF	TGTGCCAGCAGCGACCCCCACGGGTGGGCCCAGTACTTC
NA	TRBV5-6	NA	TRBJ1-5	CASSLRGYNQPQHF	TGTGCCAGCAGCTTGAGAGGGTATAATCAGCCCCAGCATTTT
NA	TRBV30	TRBD1	TRBJ1-5	CAWSGRPDRGNQPQHF	TGTGCCTGGAGTGGAAGGCCGGACAGGGGAAATCAGCCCCAGCATTTT
once	TRBV4-1	TRBD2	TRBJ2-1	CASSQGAAGHNEQFF	TGCGCCAGCAGCCAAGGTGCAGCGGGGCACAATGAGCAGTTCTTC
once	TRBV15	NA	TRBJ2-1	CATSREKWTIGDEQFF	TGTGCCACCAGCAGAGAGAAATGGACTATCGGGGATGAGCAGTTCTTC
NA	TRBV5-4	NA	TRBJ2-7	CASSPTPGSSSEQYF	TGTGCCAGCAGCCCTACTCCAGGGTCGTCGAGCGAGCAGTACTTC
NA	TRBV11-1	NA	TRBJ2-7	CASSLDTYEQYF	TGTGCCAGCAGCTTAGACACCTACGAGCAGTACTTC
NA	TRBV6-1	NA	TRBJ2-7	CASSPGQPYEQYF	TGTGCCAGCAGCCCCGGACAGCCCTACGAGCAGTACTTC
NA	TRBV19	TRBD1	TRBJ2-7	CASRMGTGSSYEQYF	TGTGCCAGTAGGATGGGGACAGGGAGCTCCTACGAGCAGTACTTC
NA	TRBV6-1	TRBD1	TRBJ1-2	CASSLQGALNYGYTF	TGTGCCAGCAGTTTACAGGGGGCGCTGAACTATGGCTACACCTTC
NA	TRBV6-5	TRBD1	TRBJ1-1	CASSYSTQGRSEAFF	TGTGCCAGCAGTTATTCGACACAGGGGCGGTCAGAGGCTTTCTTT
NA	TRBV6-5	TRBD2	TRBJ2-1	CASKSSGSGNEQFF	TGTGCCAGCAAAAGTAGCGGGAGTGGCAATGAGCAGTTCTTC
NA	TRBV2	TRBD2	TRBJ2-1	CATRTSGRYNEQFF	TGTGCCACCCGGACTAGCGGGAGGTACAATGAGCAGTTCTTC
NA	TRBV15	NA	TRBJ2-3	CTTSRKEGLRMDTQYF	TGTACCACCAGCAGGAAAGAGGGCCTGAGGATGGATACGCAGTATTTT
NA	TRBV2	TRBD2	TRBJ2-2	CASKASGANTGELFF	TGTGCCAGCAAGGCTAGCGGGGCGAACACCGGGGAGCTGTTTTTT
NA	TRBV6-1	TRBD2	TRBJ2-1	CASRTSGGRDEQFF	TGTGCCAGCCGGACTAGCGGGGGGAGAGATGAGCAGTTCTTC